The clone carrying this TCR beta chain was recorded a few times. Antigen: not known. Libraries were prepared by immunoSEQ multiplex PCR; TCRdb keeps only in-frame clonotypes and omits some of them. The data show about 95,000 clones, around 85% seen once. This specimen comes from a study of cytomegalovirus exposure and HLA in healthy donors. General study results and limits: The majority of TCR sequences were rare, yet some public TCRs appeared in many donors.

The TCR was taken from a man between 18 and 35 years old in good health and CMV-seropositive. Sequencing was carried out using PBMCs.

The CDR3 DNA reads TGCAGCGTTGAAGATCCAAATCAGGATACGCAGTATTTT. This sequence encodes CSVEDPNQDTQYF. This rearrangement joins TRBV29-1 to TRBJ2-3; D remains ambiguous. The CDR3 contains 13 residues. Trimming shortened V by 0 bases and J by 6 bases, and 10 bases separated the two germline ends. Germline-derived CDR1 and CDR2 are SQVTM and ANQGSEA.